This T cell receptor beta chain is drawn from a study of sequential checkpoint blockade in melanoma. Sequencing used immunoSEQ multiplex PCR; TCRdb keeps in-frame clones, though not all of them. The data hold about 6,900 clones, with about four fifths observed a single time. The junction had 6 bases not matched to a gene; V was cut back by 5 bases and J by 4 bases. From germline, CDR1 is MNHEY and CDR2 SMNVEV (reference sequence). CDR3 length: 15 residues. Noted treatment: randomized to nivolumab then ipilimumab (arm A) or the reverse (arm B). This specimen consisted of CD8+ T cells sorted from blood (inferred from file names), obtained from a patient given nivolumab and ipilimumab in sequence. The chain combines TRBV27 with TRBJ1-2; TRBD1 matches at 11 bases. This receptor was taken from a human donor with melanoma. DNA for the CDR3: TGTGCCAGCAGTCACCGGGACAGGGGGGTCTATGGCTACACCTTC. It specifies CASSHRDRGVYGYTF.